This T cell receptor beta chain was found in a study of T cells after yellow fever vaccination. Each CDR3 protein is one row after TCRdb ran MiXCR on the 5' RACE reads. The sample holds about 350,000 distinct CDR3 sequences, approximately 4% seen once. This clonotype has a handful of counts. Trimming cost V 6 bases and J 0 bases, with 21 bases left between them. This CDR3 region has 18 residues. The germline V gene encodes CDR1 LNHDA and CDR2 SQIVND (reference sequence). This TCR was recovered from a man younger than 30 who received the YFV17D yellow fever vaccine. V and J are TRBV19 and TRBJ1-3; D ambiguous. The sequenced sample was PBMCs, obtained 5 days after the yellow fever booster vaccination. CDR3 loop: CASRQTGRRGLSGNTIYF. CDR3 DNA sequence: TGTGCCAGTAGACAAACCGGACGCCGGGGTCTCTCTGGAAACACCATATATTTT. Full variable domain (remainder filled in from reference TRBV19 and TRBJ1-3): DGGITQSPKYLFRKEGQNVTLSCEQNLNHDAMYWYRQDPGQGLRLIYYSQIVNDFQKGDIAEGYSVSREKKESFPLTVTSAQKNPTAFYLCASRQTGRRGLSGNTIYFGEGSWLTVV.